Each of the 31 T cell receptor beta chains below was sequenced from the same sample in a study of blood T cell repertoires in COVID-19. Profiling relied on immunoSEQ multiplex PCR, and the TCRdb table lists in-frame clones only, not all of them. The sample holds fewer than 200,000 clones; 80% are singletons and the top ten take 6% to 7.5%. Input material: peripheral blood. All receptors derive from a man in his 70s with active or convalescent COVID-19.

This chain connects TRBV3-1 (or the pseudogene TRBV3-2) to TRBJ2-5; 8 bases map to TRBD1. Trimming at V came to 1 base and at J to 4 bases, leaving 5 bases not matched to a gene. The CDR3 consists of 15 residues. The germline gives CDR1 LGHDT, CDR2 YNNKEL (reference sequence). CDR3 sequence reads: CASSQGGTGRETQYF. The CDR3 nucleotides read TGTGCCAGCAGCCAAGGGGGGACAGGACGAGAGACCCAGTACTTC.

The chain employs TRBV6-5 and TRBJ2-7; TRBD2 matches at 8 bases. With V trimmed by 6 bases and J by 2 bases, 9 bases remained unmatched. The germline CDR1 and CDR2 sequences are MNHEY and SVGAGI. The length of the CDR3 is 15 residues. CDR3 sequence (DNA): TGTGCCAGCAGGTTTGGAGCGGGGGAACCCTACGAGCAGTACTTC. It is translated as CASRFGAGEPYEQYF.

This chain uses TRBV2 with TRBJ1-5; no firm D call. V lost 3 bases, J lost 3 bases, and 9 bases lay in between. Germline V gives CDR1 SNHLY, CDR2 FYNNEI. The CDR3 spans 14 residues. The CDR3 bases are TGTGCCAGCAGTGACGAACAGCACAATCAGCCCCAGCATTTT. Protein product: CASSDEQHNQPQHF. Looking up the rest from reference TRBV2 and TRBJ1-5 gives the full variable domain: EPEVTQTPSHQVTQMGQEVILRCVPISNHLYFYWYRQILGQKVEFLVSFYNNEISEKSEIFDDQFSVERPDGSNFTLKIRSTKLEDSAMYFCASSDEQHNQPQHFGDGTRLSIL.

In DNA, the CDR3 is TGCAGCGGTCGGGGGGCCGAGGTCGGTGAAGCTTTCTTT. Protein: CSGRGAEVGEAFF. The chain couples TRBV29-1 to TRBJ1-1; D perhaps matches TRBD1 (6 bases). Trimming took 7 bases from V and 7 from J, leaving 19 bases between them. The CDR3 totals 13 residues. The V gene's germline CDR1 is SQVTM and CDR2 ANQGSEA.

The chain links TRBV4-2 to TRBJ1-4, with 10 bases matching TRBD1. There are 15 residues in the CDR3. Germline CDR1 and CDR2: LGHNA and YNFKEQ. The V and J ends lost 4 bases and 7 bases, in that order; junction bases with no gene match: 6. CDR3: CASSPRQGASEKLFF. The CDR3 DNA reads as TGTGCCAGCAGCCCTCGACAGGGGGCGAGTGAAAAACTGTTTTTT.

The chain uses TRBV15 and TRBJ2-2; TRBD2 matches 10 bases. Germline V CDR1 and CDR2: LNHNV, YYDKDF (reference sequence). The CDR3 covers 17 residues. The J segment lost 5 bases and the V segment lost 0 bases, leaving 6 bases of the junction unmatched. This CDR3 reads CATSREWASGRTGELFF. The DNA of the CDR3 is TGTGCCACCAGCAGAGAATGGGCTAGCGGGAGAACCGGGGAGCTGTTTTTT.

The chain has TRBV7-8 and TRBJ1-1; D gene unclear. V dropped 2 bases and J dropped 0 bases, with 7 bases sitting between them. The CDR3 runs to 14 residues. The germline V gene has CDR1 SGHVS and CDR2 FQNEAQ. As DNA, the CDR3 is TGTGCCAGCAGCTTAATTACTATGAACACTGAAGCTTTCTTT. Protein: CASSLITMNTEAFF.

The J gene is TRBJ1-2, the V gene TRBV11-2; 7 bases line up with TRBD1. Germline CDR1 and CDR2: SGHAT and FQNNGV. J lost 6 bases, V lost 6 bases, and 7 bases had no gene match. The CDR3 runs 13 residues. The CDR3 bases are TGTGCCAGCAGATATACAGGGGAGGATGGCTACACCTTC. Translating it yields CASRYTGEDGYTF.

The gene calls are TRBV14 and TRBJ2-3; 11 positions match TRBD2. J gave up 2 bases and V 0 bases, and 1 base lay outside the gene matches. CDR1 and CDR2 from the germline V gene are SGHDN and FVKESK. CDR3 size: 16 residues. The DNA of the CDR3 is TGTGCCAGCAGCCAAGAGGGACTAGCGGCCACAGATACGCAGTATTTT. Amino acid sequence: CASSQEGLAATDTQYF. Supplemented by reference TRBV14 and TRBJ2-3, the full variable domain reads EAGVTQFPSHSVIEKGQTVTLRCDPISGHDNLYWYRRVMGKEIKFLLHFVKESKQDESGMPNNRFLAERTGGTYSTLKVQPAELEDSGVYFCASSQEGLAATDTQYFGPGTRLTVL.

This sequence joins TRBV19 and TRBJ1-1, with 9 nucleotides matching TRBD1. The germline V gene has CDR1 LNHDA and CDR2 SQIVND (reference sequence). The CDR3 loop spans 15 amino acids. V gave up 5 bases and J gave up 3 bases; unmatched junction bases: 7. The CDR3 reads CASSVKQGADTEAFF. DNA for the CDR3: TGTGCCAGTAGTGTAAAACAGGGGGCTGACACTGAAGCTTTCTTT.

The chain couples TRBV28 to TRBJ1-6; D remains ambiguous. V was shortened by 7 bases and J by 7 bases, with 11 bases between the two germline ends. The CDR3 has 13 residues. Germline V gene lookup returns CDR1 MDHEN and CDR2 SYDVKM. The CDR3 DNA follows: TGTGCCAGCATCGGCGGAGGGAATTCACCCCTCCACTTT. It translates to CASIGGGNSPLHF. The entire variable domain, with the rest obtained from reference TRBV28 and TRBJ1-6, is as follows: DVKVTQSSRYLVKRTGEKVFLECVQDMDHENMFWYRQDPGLGLRLIYFSYDVKMKEKGDIPEGYSVSREKKERFSLILESASTNQTSMYLCASIGGGNSPLHFGNGTRLTVT.

The V call is TRBV6-1, the J call TRBJ1-2; perhaps TRBD1 as D (5 bases). The germline V and J ends were trimmed by 0 bases and 4 bases, with 12 bases remaining between them. CDR1 is MNHNS, CDR2 SASEGT, per germline. This CDR3 region has 15 residues. The CDR3 spells CASSEAREAIYGYTF. As DNA, the CDR3 is TGTGCCAGCAGTGAAGCCAGGGAGGCTATCTATGGCTACACCTTC.

The chain recombines TRBV4-2 with TRBJ1-2, with TRBD1 matching over 10 bases. Trimming removed 4 bases from V and 2 bases from J; junction bases left unmatched: 4. Germline CDR1 and CDR2: LGHNA and YNFKEQ. The CDR3 contains 15 residues. The CDR3 nucleotides read TGTGCCAGCAGCCCCGGGGGACAGGGGAACTATGGCTACACCTTC. Amino acid sequence: CASSPGGQGNYGYTF.

This chain uses TRBV4-1 with TRBJ1-5; 8 bases are a match to TRBD1. The CDR3 runs to 16 residues. The J segment lost 1 base and the V segment lost 0 bases, leaving 2 bases of the junction unmatched. Germline values: CDR1 MGHRA, CDR2 YSYEKL. Here the CDR3 reads CASSQDGTGSNQPQHF. The CDR3 DNA follows: TGCGCCAGCAGCCAAGATGGGACAGGCAGCAATCAGCCCCAGCATTTT.

The chain links TRBV30 to TRBJ1-2; maybe TRBD1 (5 bases). V was cut by 0 bases and J by 1 base, with 9 bases left in between. CDR3 length equals 14 residues. Germline loops: CDR1 GTSNPN, CDR2 SVGIG (reference sequence). CDR3 sequence: CAWSVSGLNYGYTF. The CDR3 DNA reads TGTGCCTGGAGTGTCTCAGGGCTTAACTATGGCTACACCTTC.

This chain links TRBV27 with TRBJ2-5; 13 bases line up with TRBD2. This CDR3 contains 19 residues. The V segment lost 5 bases and the J segment 4 bases; nucleotides outside the gene matches: 16. Looked up from germline, CDR1 is MNHEY and CDR2 is SMNVEV (reference sequence). The CDR3 nucleotides read TGTGCCAGCAGTCCCGACCCGTTACTAGCGGGGGGGAAACGAGAGACCCAGTACTTC. Translation: CASSPDPLLAGGKRETQYF.

In this sample, this clone turned up once. The V call is TRBV2, the J call TRBJ2-7; TRBD2 matches 8 bases. Germline V gives CDR1 SNHLY, CDR2 FYNNEI. V lost 4 bases to trimming and J lost 6 bases; unmatched junction nucleotides: 5. The CDR3 is 13 amino acids. For the CDR3, the DNA is TGTGCCAGCAGTGTTGAGCGGGAGTCCGAGCAGTACTTC. It translates to CASSVERESEQYF.

This chain uses TRBV29-1 with TRBJ2-5, with a tentative D call TRBD2 (5 bases). The V gene's germline CDR1 is SQVTM and CDR2 ANQGSEA. The V and J ends lost 1 base and 6 bases respectively, with 9 bases between them. This CDR3 region has 12 residues. DNA of the CDR3: TGCAGCGTTGAAGGGGGAGAGAAGACCCAGTACTTC. It specifies CSVEGGEKTQYF.

There are a few counts of this clone. The V call is TRBV6-1, the J call TRBJ1-1; weak D call: TRBD1 (6 bases). Germline-derived CDR1 and CDR2 are MNHNS and SASEGT. Trimming cost V 3 bases and J 0 bases, with 11 bases left between them. The CDR3 extends over 15 amino acids. The CDR3 DNA is TGTGCCAGCAGTGAGGGGAGGGGGATGAACACTGAAGCTTTCTTT. Residues: CASSEGRGMNTEAFF.

The chain has TRBV27 and TRBJ2-1, with D perhaps matching TRBD1 (6 bases). This CDR3 region has 15 residues. Trimming stripped 5 bases from V and 2 bases from J, with 13 bases between. CDR1 is MNHEY and CDR2 is SMNVEV in the germline V gene (reference sequence). DNA for the CDR3: TGTGCCAGCAGTCCCAGGGGAGTGGCCTACAATGAGCAGTTCTTC. Encoded protein: CASSPRGVAYNEQFF.

This sequence joins TRBV2 and TRBJ2-2, with TRBD1 as a possible D gene (6 bases). The CDR3 totals 13 residues. Germline CDR1 SNHLY, CDR2 FYNNEI. Between the trimmed V and J ends, which lost 8 bases and 3 bases, there was a span of 10 bases. In nucleotides, the CDR3 is TGTGCCAGCCGTACAGGGTACACCGGGGAGCTGTTTTTT. This sequence encodes CASRTGYTGELFF.

This chain uses TRBV5-4 with TRBJ2-3; 7 bases map to TRBD2. Trimming at V came to 1 base and at J to 4 bases, leaving 3 bases not matched to a gene. Germline CDR1 SGHNT, CDR2 YYREEE (reference sequence). The CDR3 sequence is 14 residues long. The CDR3 region has the DNA TGTGCCAGCAGCTTGTCGGGAGGTTCAGATACGCAGTATTTT. It encodes CASSLSGGSDTQYF.

The chain employs TRBV3-1 (or the pseudogene TRBV3-2) and TRBJ2-7; D is undetermined. The CDR3 is 16 amino acids. V lost 4 bases, J lost 5 bases, and 21 bases lay in between. Germline lookup yields CDR1 LGHDT and CDR2 YNNKEL (reference sequence). This CDR3 reads CASSPPGGQRIDEQYF. The CDR3 nucleotides read TGTGCCAGCAGCCCTCCCGGCGGCCAGAGAATTGACGAGCAGTACTTC.

This rearrangement joins TRBV19 to TRBJ1-1; TRBD1 might be the D (5 bases). The CDR3 is made up of 12 amino acids. V was clipped by 8 bases and J by 8 bases, with 15 bases between them. Per the germline V gene, CDR1 is LNHDA and CDR2 is SQIVND (reference sequence). Here the CDR3 DNA reads TGTGCCAGTCGGGGGTACGGGACGGAAGCTTTCTTT. It yields the protein CASRGYGTEAFF.

The chain recombines TRBV4-3 with TRBJ2-2, with D uncertain. V was shortened by 0 bases and J by 2 bases, with 16 bases between the two germline ends. CDR3 length: 18 amino acids. CDR1 and CDR2 from the germline V gene are LGHNA and YSLEER. Written as DNA, the CDR3 is TGCGCCAGCAGCCAAGAAGTGCAGACACGAATTAACACCGGGGAGCTGTTTTTT. The encoded protein is CASSQEVQTRINTGELFF.

The rearrangement uses TRBV10-2 and TRBJ1-2; a weak D match, TRBD1 (5 bases). CDR1 and CDR2 from the germline V gene are WSHSY and SAAADI. Trimming removed 8 bases from V and 8 bases from J, with 18 bases in between. The CDR3 sequence is 13 residues long. Here the CDR3 reads CASAQDPQRGYTF. DNA for the CDR3: TGCGCCAGCGCACAGGACCCCCAGCGCGGCTACACCTTC.

The chain is built from TRBV19 and TRBJ1-5; 9 nucleotides agree with TRBD1. The CDR3 extends over 16 amino acids. V lost 3 bases to trimming and J lost 0 bases; unmatched junction nucleotides: 3. Germline values: CDR1 LNHDA, CDR2 SQIVND (reference sequence). The CDR3 DNA follows: TGTGCCAGTAGTATGGGGACAGGGTATAGCAATCAGCCCCAGCATTTT. It is translated as CASSMGTGYSNQPQHF.

The chain uses TRBV5-6 and TRBJ2-7, with a possible D match to TRBD2 (6 bases). Germline-derived CDR1 and CDR2 are SGHDT and YYEEEE. This CDR3 has 15 amino acids. The V end was cut by 4 bases, the J end by 4 bases, with 18 bases between. This chain's CDR3 is CASSRRRRAEYEQYF. CDR3 coding DNA: TGTGCCAGCAGCAGGCGAAGGAGGGCCGAATACGAGCAGTACTTC.

About this clone: The junction does not match germline at one end; this may be a read error. V usage is TRBV7-9 and J usage is TRBJ1-1; D possibly corresponds to TRBD1 (6 bases). From germline, CDR1 is SEHNR and CDR2 FQNEAQ (reference sequence). CDR3 length equals 15 residues. The DNA for the CDR3 is TGTGCCAGCAGCCTAGCGACAGGACTGAACACTGAAGCTTTCTTT. It translates to CASSLATGLNTEAFF.

This chain uses TRBV29-1 with TRBJ1-1, with D possibly matching TRBD1 (6 bases). The germline V gene has CDR1 SQVTM and CDR2 ANQGSEA. Trimming took 7 bases from V and 0 from J, leaving 12 bases between them. This CDR3 is built from 13 residues. CDR3 in DNA: TGCAGCGCCAGACAGGACATGAACACTGAAGCTTTCTTT. Translating gives CSARQDMNTEAFF.

The V and J genes are TRBV29-1 and TRBJ2-1, with 10 bases matching TRBD2. This CDR3 contains 13 residues. Germline lookup yields CDR1 SQVTM and CDR2 ANQGSEA. V was pared by 2 bases and J by 7 bases, with 2 bases of the junction left unmatched. This CDR3 reads CSVEPSGGNEQFF. DNA of the CDR3: TGCAGCGTTGAACCTAGCGGGGGAAATGAGCAGTTCTTC.